This TCR beta chain came from a study of cytomegalovirus exposure and HLA in healthy donors. Study results and caveats: Researchers counted approximately 160 TCR beta chains as cytomegalovirus-associated.

The study drew the donors from its approximately 120-subject validation cohort, separate from the roughly 710-subject first cohort. The table came from immunoSEQ multiplex PCR; TCRdb's copy has only in-frame clones and leaves some out. The data show over 110,000 clones, approximately 84% seen once. Comments on this clone: Its antigen is undetermined.

Sequencing was carried out using PBMCs. This receptor was taken from a woman in her thirties in good health and CMV-seronegative.

The CDR3 sequence: CASSPRDNTNTEAFF. The CDR3 DNA reads TGTGCCAGCAGCCCCCGGGACAACACCAACACTGAAGCTTTCTTT. V gene TRBV9 combines with J gene TRBJ1-1; weak D call: TRBD1 (6 bases). Germline CDR1 and CDR2: SGDLS and YYNGEE. The CDR3 loop spans 15 amino acids. V was trimmed by 4 bases and J by 2 bases, leaving 15 bases between them.